Reported below is one TCR beta chain. Its target is not known. Libraries were prepared by immunoSEQ multiplex PCR; TCRdb keeps only in-frame clonotypes and omits some of them. In the table there are 7,000 to 10,000 clones, about 63% of which are singletons. This CDR3 has 16 residues. From germline, CDR1 is LGHNA and CDR2 YSLEER. V was trimmed by 0 bases and J by 3 bases, leaving 12 bases between them. This sample stems from a study of T cells in narcolepsy. Whole-study findings and limits: Autoreactive clonotypes reportedly recurred in blood of same and different patients, not controls. Same-patient CSF and blood CD4+ T cell clonotypes included HCRT-specific and TRIB2-specific autoreactive ones.

The material sequenced was CD45RA- memory CD8+ T cells from PBMCs. V usage is TRBV4-3 and J usage is TRBJ1-3; no clear D. This receptor was identified in a human donor with narcolepsy. The CDR3 bases are TGCGCCAGCAGCCAAGAGGAGGGCAGCGGTGGAAACACCATATATTTT. Residues: CASSQEEGSGGNTIYF.